This TCR beta chain was recovered during a study of CD8+ T cells in alopecia areata. Study-wide context: At a dose of 5 to 10 mg twice daily, oral tofacitinib was given to treated patients. Patients given treatment had severity scored by the percentage of scalp area affected. Whole-study findings and limits: Shared TCR sequences were less clear between patients than in mice, possibly partly from HLA diversity. Affected lesional scalp, above all in alopecia totalis/universalis, was more clonal than normal scalp.

As regards this clone: What it binds is unknown. The sample holds other DNA sequences that translate to the same CDR3.

CDR1 SGHAT and CDR2 FQNNGV come from the germline V gene. This CDR3 has 13 residues. Trimming pared 8 bases from V and 6 bases from J, leaving 16 bases between. Extracted from the samples, RNA was reverse transcribed into cDNA to serve as the sequencing template. Here immunoSEQ multiplex PCR was the method, and the copy in TCRdb shows in-frame clones only, minus some. Seen here are 60,000 to 85,000 clones, 25% to 35% observed once, and the top ten hold about 15%. Sample treatment: oral pan-JAK inhibitor, 5-10 mg twice daily. Sample: CD8+ T cells sorted from blood, taken at week 4, from a patient treated with tofacitinib. The chain uses TRBV11-2 and TRBJ1-1; D perhaps matches TRBD1 (5 bases). The TCR was taken from a human donor with alopecia areata. The CDR3 coding sequence is TGTGCCAGCTCCCTGGGGGGGTTGGCTGAAGCTTTCTTT. It specifies CASSLGGLAEAFF. Complete variable domain (other parts from reference TRBV11-2 and TRBJ1-1): EAGVAQSPRYKIIEKRQSVAFWCNPISGHATLYWYQQILGQGPKLLIQFQNNGVVDDSQLPKDRFSAERLKGVDSTLKIQPAKLEDSAVYLCASSLGGLAEAFFGQGTRLTVV.